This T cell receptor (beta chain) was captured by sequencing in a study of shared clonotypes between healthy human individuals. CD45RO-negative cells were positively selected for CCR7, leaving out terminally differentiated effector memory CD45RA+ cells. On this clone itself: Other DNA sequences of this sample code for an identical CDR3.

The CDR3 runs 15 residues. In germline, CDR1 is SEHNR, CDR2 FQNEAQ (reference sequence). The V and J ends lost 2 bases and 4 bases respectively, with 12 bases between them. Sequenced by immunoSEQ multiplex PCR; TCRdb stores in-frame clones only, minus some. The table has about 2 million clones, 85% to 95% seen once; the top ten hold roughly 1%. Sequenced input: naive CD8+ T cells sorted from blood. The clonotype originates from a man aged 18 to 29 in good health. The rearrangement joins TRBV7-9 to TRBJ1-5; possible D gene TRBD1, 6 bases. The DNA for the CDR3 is TGTGCCAGCAGCTTATCCGGACAGCCAAATCAGCCCCAGCATTTT. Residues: CASSLSGQPNQPQHF. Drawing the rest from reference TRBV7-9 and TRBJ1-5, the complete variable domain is DTGVSQNPRHKITKRGQNVTFRCDPISEHNRLYWYRQTLGQGPEFLTYFQNEAQLEKSRLLSDRFSAERPKGSFSTLEIQRTEQGDSAMYLCASSLSGQPNQPQHFGDGTRLSIL.